Within the sample, the clone carrying this TCR beta chain is medium-sized. Per the germline V gene, CDR1 is SQVTM and CDR2 is ANQGSEA. The CDR3 has 15 residues. V was pared by 3 bases and J by 3 bases, with 9 bases of the junction left unmatched. This sample stems from a study of T cells in Graves' hyperthyroidism and ophthalmopathy. Across the study: It was at initial diagnosis, before any treatment, that peripheral blood was collected.

TCR beta CDR3 regions were amplified from RNA. During a first-round RT-PCR of the TCR CDR3, the HTBI primer set was used. TCRdb reprocessed the multiplex PCR reads via MiXCR and lists one record per CDR3 protein. This table has around 55,000 distinct CDR3 sequences, under 50% appearing once. Researchers barred patients who had uncontrolled infection, other autoimmune disease, pregnancy or lactation. For the diagnoses, clinical symptoms, serum thyroxine and TRAb, thyroid ultrasound and orbital computed tomography were used. PBMCs were obtained from 7.5 to 10 ml fresh peripheral blood. Sequences were obtained from blood. The rearrangement links TRBV29-1 to TRBJ1-2, with TRBD1 matching over 8 bases. This TCR derives from a woman aged 45 to 65 with Graves' ophthalmopathy. CDR3 protein: CSVDRGRRGDYGYTF. The CDR3 DNA follows: TGCAGCGTTGACAGGGGGCGTCGGGGTGACTATGGCTACACCTTC.